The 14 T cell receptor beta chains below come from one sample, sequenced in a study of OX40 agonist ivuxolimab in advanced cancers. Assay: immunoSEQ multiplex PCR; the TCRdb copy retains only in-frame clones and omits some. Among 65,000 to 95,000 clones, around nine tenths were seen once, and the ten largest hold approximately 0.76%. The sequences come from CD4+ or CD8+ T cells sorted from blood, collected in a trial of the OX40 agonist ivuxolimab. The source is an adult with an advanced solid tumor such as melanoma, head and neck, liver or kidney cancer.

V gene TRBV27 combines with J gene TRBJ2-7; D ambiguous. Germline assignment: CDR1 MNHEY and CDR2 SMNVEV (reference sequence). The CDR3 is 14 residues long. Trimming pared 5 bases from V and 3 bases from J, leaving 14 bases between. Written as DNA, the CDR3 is TGTGCCAGCAGTCTCGGCCCGCGTTTCTACGAGCAGTACTTC. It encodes CASSLGPRFYEQYF.

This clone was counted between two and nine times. The chain's CDR3 is CASSRGEAFF. In nucleotides, the CDR3 is TGTGCCAGCAGTAGGGGAGAAGCTTTCTTT. The genes are TRBV6-1 and TRBJ1-1, with D possibly matching TRBD1 (5 bases). The germline V and J ends were trimmed by 5 bases and 8 bases, with 6 bases remaining between them. The CDR3 loop spans 10 amino acids. Germline loops: CDR1 MNHNS, CDR2 SASEGT.

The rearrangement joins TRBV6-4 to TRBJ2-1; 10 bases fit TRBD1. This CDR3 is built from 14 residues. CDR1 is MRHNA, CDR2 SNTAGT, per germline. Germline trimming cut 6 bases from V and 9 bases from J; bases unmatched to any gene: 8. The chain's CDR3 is CASSLDRGHGEQFF. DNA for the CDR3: TGTGCCAGCAGCCTTGACAGGGGGCACGGTGAGCAGTTCTTC.

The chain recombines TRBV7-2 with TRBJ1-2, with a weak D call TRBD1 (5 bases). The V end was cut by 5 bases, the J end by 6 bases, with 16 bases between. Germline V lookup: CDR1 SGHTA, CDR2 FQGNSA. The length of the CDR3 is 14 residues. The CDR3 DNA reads TGTGCCAGCAGCCGAGTCTCAGGGAAAGATGGCTACACCTTC. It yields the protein CASSRVSGKDGYTF. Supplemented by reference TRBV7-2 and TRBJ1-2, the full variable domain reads GAGVSQSPSNKVTEKGKDVELRCDPISGHTALYWYRQSLGQGLEFLIYFQGNSAPDKSGLPSDRFSAERTGGSVSTLTIQRTQQEDSAVYLCASSRVSGKDGYTFGSGTRLTVV.

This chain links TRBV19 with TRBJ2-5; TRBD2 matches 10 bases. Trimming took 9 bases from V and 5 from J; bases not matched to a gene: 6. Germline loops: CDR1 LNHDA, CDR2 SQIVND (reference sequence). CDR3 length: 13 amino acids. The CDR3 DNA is TGTGCCAGCAGCGGGAGGGCCTTTGAGACCCAGTACTTC. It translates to CASSGRAFETQYF.

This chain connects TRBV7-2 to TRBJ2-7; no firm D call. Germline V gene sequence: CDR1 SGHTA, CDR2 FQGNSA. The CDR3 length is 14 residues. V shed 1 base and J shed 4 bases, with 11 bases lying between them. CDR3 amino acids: CASSLDAVLYEQYF. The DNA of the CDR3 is TGTGCCAGCAGCTTAGATGCGGTCCTATACGAGCAGTACTTC.

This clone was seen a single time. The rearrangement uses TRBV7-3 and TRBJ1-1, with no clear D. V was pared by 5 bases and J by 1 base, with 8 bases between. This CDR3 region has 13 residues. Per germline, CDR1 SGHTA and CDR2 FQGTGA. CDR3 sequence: CASSTARNTEAFF. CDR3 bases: TGTGCCAGCAGCACCGCCCGGAACACTGAAGCTTTCTTT.

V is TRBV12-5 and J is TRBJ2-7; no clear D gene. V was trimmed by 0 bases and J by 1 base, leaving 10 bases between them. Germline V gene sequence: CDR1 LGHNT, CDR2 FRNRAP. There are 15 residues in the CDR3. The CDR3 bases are TGTGCTAGTGGTTTGGTACAATACTCTTCCTACGAGCAGTACTTC. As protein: CASGLVQYSSYEQYF.

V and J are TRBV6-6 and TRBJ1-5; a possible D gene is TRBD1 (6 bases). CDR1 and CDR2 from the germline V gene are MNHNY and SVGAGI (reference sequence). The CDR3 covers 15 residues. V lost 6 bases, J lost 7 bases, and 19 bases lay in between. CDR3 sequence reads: CASSYNRDLGQPQHF. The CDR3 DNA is TGTGCCAGCAGCTATAACAGGGATCTCGGGCAGCCCCAGCATTTT.

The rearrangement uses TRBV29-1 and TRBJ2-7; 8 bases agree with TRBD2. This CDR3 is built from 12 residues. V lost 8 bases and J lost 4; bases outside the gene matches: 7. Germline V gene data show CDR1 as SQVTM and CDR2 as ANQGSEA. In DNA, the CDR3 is TGCAGCACCGGGGGGGCCGGGTACGAGCAGTACTTC. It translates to CSTGGAGYEQYF.

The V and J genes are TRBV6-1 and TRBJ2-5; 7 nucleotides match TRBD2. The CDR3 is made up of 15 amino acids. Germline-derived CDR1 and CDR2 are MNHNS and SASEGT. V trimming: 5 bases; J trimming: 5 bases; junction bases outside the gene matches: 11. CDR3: CASSPGGLGRETQYF. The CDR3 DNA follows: TGTGCCAGCAGTCCGGGGGGTTTGGGGAGGGAGACCCAGTACTTC.

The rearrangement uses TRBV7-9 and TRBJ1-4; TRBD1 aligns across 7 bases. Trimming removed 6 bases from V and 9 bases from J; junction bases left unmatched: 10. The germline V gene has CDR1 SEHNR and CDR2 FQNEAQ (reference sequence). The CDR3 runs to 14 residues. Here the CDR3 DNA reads TGTGCCAGCAGACCTTCGAGGGGGCATCAAAAACTGTTTTTT. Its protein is CASRPSRGHQKLFF.

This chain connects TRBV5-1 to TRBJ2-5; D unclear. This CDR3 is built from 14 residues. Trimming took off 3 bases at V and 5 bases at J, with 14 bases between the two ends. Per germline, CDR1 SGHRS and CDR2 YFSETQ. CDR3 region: CASSSERIGETQYF. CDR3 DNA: TGCGCCAGCAGCTCCGAAAGGATCGGGGAGACCCAGTACTTC.

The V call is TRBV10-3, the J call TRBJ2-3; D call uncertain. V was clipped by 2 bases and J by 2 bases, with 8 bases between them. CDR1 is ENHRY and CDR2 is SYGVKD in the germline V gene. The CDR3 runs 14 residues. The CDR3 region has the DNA TGTGCCATCAGTGAGGTCAGCTTCACAGATACGCAGTATTTT. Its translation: CAISEVSFTDTQYF.